One sample yielded the 11 T cell receptor beta chains listed below, sequenced in a study of identifying expanded T cells in peripheral blood (dated by TCRdb to 2018 to 2020). The library was made by the immunoSEQ multiplex PCR assay. In its TCRdb copy, this immuneACCESS table keeps in-frame sequences only and misses some clones. Where compared with another copy, unresolved V genes explain less than half of these, and the others have no known cause. The sample table holds tens of thousands of clones, of which around 83% were seen once. Of the sample, approximately 19% falls within the top ten clones. Sequenced sample: blood. These receptors all stem from a person aged 18 to 75 in good health.

This rearrangement joins TRBV5-1 to TRBJ2-1; 7 nucleotides line up with TRBD2. Trimming removed 1 base from V and 4 bases from J; junction bases left unmatched: 5. Germline-derived CDR1 and CDR2 are SGHRS and YFSETQ. The CDR3 runs 15 residues. This chain's CDR3 is CASSLRLAVYNEQFF. The CDR3 coding sequence is TGCGCCAGCAGCTTGCGGCTAGCGGTGTACAATGAGCAGTTCTTC.

The CDR3 spells CASSPPGGSLNTGELFF. CDR3 coding DNA: TGTGCCAGCAGCCCCCCGGGCGGGAGTTTGAACACCGGGGAGCTGTTTTTT. The chain couples TRBV7-9 to TRBJ2-2, with 7 bases fitting TRBD2. The V segment lost 5 bases and the J segment 1 base; nucleotides outside the gene matches: 10. The germline gives CDR1 SEHNR, CDR2 FQNEAQ (reference sequence). CDR3 size: 17 residues.

The chain links TRBV7-3 to TRBJ2-7, with D possibly being TRBD1 or TRBD2 (5 bases each). The germline V gene has CDR1 SGHTA and CDR2 FQGTGA. Trimming pared 1 base from V and 2 bases from J, leaving 18 bases between. The CDR3 contains 17 residues. CDR3 bases: TGTGCCAGCAGCTTAATCCCTTCGGGACCGAGAACCTACGAGCAGTACGTC. Residues: CASSLIPSGPRTYEQYV.

In this sample, this clone turned up many times. V usage is TRBV4-2 and J usage is TRBJ2-2, with a tentative D call TRBD1 (5 bases). V shed 4 bases and J shed 13 bases, with 13 bases lying between them. The CDR3 consists of 12 residues. Germline CDR1 LGHNA, CDR2 YNFKEQ. The CDR3 DNA reads TGTGCCAGCAGCCCAGGGCCCATGGGGCTGTTTTTT. This sequence encodes CASSPGPMGLFF.

This clone was recorded once. The rearrangement joins TRBV18 to TRBJ1-1; TRBD1 might be the D (6 bases). The length of the CDR3 is 15 residues. Germline CDR1 reads KGHSH; CDR2 reads LQKENI. Trimming took 2 bases from V and 7 from J, leaving 17 bases between them. This CDR3 is CASSPRAGQYGEAFF. In nucleotides, the CDR3 is TGTGCCAGCTCACCAAGGGCCGGACAGTATGGTGAAGCTTTCTTT. Full variable domain (outside the CDR3, taken from reference TRBV18 and TRBJ1-1): NAGVMQNPRHLVRRRGQEARLRCSPMKGHSHVYWYRQLPEEGLKFMVYLQKENIIDESGMPKERFSAEFPKEGPSILRIQQVVRGDSAAYFCASSPRAGQYGEAFFGQGTRLTVV.

V gene TRBV2 combines with J gene TRBJ2-5; 12 bases match TRBD2. Germline CDR1 SNHLY, CDR2 FYNNEI. The CDR3 is 16 residues long. CDR3 sequence (DNA): TGTGCAAGGGAGACTAGCGGGAGAAGAGACCAAGAGACCCAGTACTTC. Residues: CARETSGRRDQETQYF.

This chain connects TRBV5-1 to TRBJ1-2; weak D call: TRBD1 (5 bases). Germline loops: CDR1 SGHRS, CDR2 YFSETQ. The V end was cut by 0 bases, the J end by 8 bases, with 8 bases between. The length of the CDR3 is 12 residues. Here the CDR3 DNA reads TGCGCCAGCAGCTTGGTAGGGGACGGCTACACCTTC. Protein sequence: CASSLVGDGYTF.

The chain couples TRBV19 to TRBJ1-2; TRBD1 might be the D (6 bases). Germline values: CDR1 LNHDA, CDR2 SQIVND (reference sequence). The CDR3 is 14 residues long. The V end was cut by 10 bases, the J end by 8 bases, with 23 bases between. DNA of the CDR3: TGTGCCACCCGGACAGACCCAGACCTGGACGGCTACACCTTC. This gives the protein CATRTDPDLDGYTF. Using reference TRBV19 and TRBJ1-2 for the parts outside the CDR3, the full variable domain is DGGITQSPKYLFRKEGQNVTLSCEQNLNHDAMYWYRQDPGQGLRLIYYSQIVNDFQKGDIAEGYSVSREKKESFPLTVTSAQKNPTAFYLCATRTDPDLDGYTFGSGTRLTVV.

The V call is TRBV5-1, the J call TRBJ1-1; D not resolved. The CDR3 totals 11 residues. Germline V gene lookup returns CDR1 SGHRS and CDR2 YFSETQ. Trimming cost V 4 bases and J 5 bases, with 6 bases left between them. The CDR3 DNA follows: TGCGCCAGCAGCCTGGGGACTGAAGCTTTCTTT. Translation: CASSLGTEAFF. Using reference TRBV5-1 and TRBJ1-1 for the parts outside the CDR3, the full variable domain is KAGVTQTPRYLIKTRGQQVTLSCSPISGHRSVSWYQQTPGQGLQFLFEYFSETQRNKGNFPGRFSGRQFSNSRSEMNVSTLELGDSALYLCASSLGTEAFFGQGTRLTVV.

The chain is built from TRBV28 and TRBJ1-4; a possible D gene is TRBD1 (6 bases). Trimming cost V 5 bases and J 13 bases, with 14 bases left between them. This CDR3 region has 12 residues. The germline V gene encodes CDR1 MDHEN and CDR2 SYDVKM. The CDR3 sequence is CASSPPRGGLFF. The CDR3 coding sequence is TGTGCCAGCAGTCCTCCCAGGGGAGGACTGTTTTTT. Filled out from reference TRBV28 and TRBJ1-4, the complete variable domain reads DVKVTQSSRYLVKRTGEKVFLECVQDMDHENMFWYRQDPGLGLRLIYFSYDVKMKEKGDIPEGYSVSREKKERFSLILESASTNQTSMYLCASSPPRGGLFFGSGTQLSVL.

V and J are TRBV7-2 and TRBJ2-3; D is undetermined. The germline gives CDR1 SGHTA, CDR2 FQGNSA. V was pared by 3 bases and J by 4 bases, with 5 bases between. This CDR3 comprises 12 residues. This CDR3 reads CASSFYADTQYF. Written as DNA, the CDR3 is TGTGCCAGCAGCTTTTACGCAGATACGCAGTATTTT.